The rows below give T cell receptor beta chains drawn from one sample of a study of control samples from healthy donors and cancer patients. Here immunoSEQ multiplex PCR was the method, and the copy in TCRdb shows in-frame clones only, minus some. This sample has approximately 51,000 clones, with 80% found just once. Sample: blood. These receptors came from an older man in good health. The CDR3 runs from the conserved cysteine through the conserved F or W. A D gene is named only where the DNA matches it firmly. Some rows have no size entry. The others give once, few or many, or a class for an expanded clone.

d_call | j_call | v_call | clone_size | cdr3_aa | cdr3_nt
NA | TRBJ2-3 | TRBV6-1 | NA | CASSDPGASTDTQYF | TGTGCCAGCAGTGACCCCGGGGCCAGCACAGATACGCAGTATTTT
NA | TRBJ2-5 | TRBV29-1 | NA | CSVRRGRLETQYF | TGCAGCGTCCGCCGCGGCAGGCTAGAGACCCAGTACTTC
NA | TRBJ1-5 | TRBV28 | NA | CASSLKWRRIQPQHF | TGTGCCAGCAGTTTAAAGTGGCGTAGGATTCAGCCCCAGCATTTT
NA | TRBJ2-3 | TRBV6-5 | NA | CASILRRGTDTQYF | TGTGCCAGCATTCTGAGGAGGGGCACAGATACGCAGTATTTT
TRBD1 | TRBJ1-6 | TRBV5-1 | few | CASSLGTGDGSPLHF | TGCGCCAGCAGCTTGGGGACAGGGGATGGCTCACCCCTCCACTTT
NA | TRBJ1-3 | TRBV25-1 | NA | CASLEDGYGNTIYF | TGTGCCAGCCTGGAAGACGGATACGGAAACACCATATATTTT
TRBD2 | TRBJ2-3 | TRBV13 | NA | CASSLDRREATDTQYF | TGTGCCAGCAGCTTAGATAGGCGGGAGGCCACAGATACGCAGTATTTT
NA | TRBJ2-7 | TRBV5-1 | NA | CASSLGGGEQYF | TGCGCCAGCAGCTTGGGGGGCGGCGAGCAGTACTTC
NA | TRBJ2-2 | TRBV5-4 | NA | CASSLSSISNTGELFF | TGTGCCAGCAGCTTGAGTTCCATATCGAACACCGGGGAGCTGTTTTTT
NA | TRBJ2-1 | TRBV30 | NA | CAWSRQINEQFF | TGTGCCTGGAGTCGACAGATCAATGAGCAGTTCTTC
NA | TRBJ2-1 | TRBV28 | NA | CASLSSPPLYNEQFF | TGTGCCAGCCTCTCCTCACCACCCCTCTACAATGAGCAGTTCTTC
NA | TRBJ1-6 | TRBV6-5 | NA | CASYYGGYNSPLHF | TGTGCCAGCTACTATGGGGGGTATAATTCACCCCTCCACTTT
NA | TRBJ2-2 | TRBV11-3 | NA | CASSPRGTNTGELFF | TGTGCCAGCAGCCCCCGAGGAACGAACACCGGGGAGCTGTTTTTT
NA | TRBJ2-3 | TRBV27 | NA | CASVSAGTQYF | TGTGCCAGCGTCAGCGCAGGTACGCAGTATTTT
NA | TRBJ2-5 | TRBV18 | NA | CASSPLRERETQYF | TGTGCCAGCTCACCACTGCGAGAGCGAGAGACCCAGTACTTC
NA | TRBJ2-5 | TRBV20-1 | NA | CSASAWGRAEETQYF | TGCAGTGCTAGTGCCTGGGGCAGGGCCGAAGAGACCCAGTACTTC
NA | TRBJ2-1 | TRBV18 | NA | CASSQSGYTPTYNEQFF | TGTGCCAGCTCACAGTCGGGGTACACACCTACCTACAATGAGCAGTTCTTC
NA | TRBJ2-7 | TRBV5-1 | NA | CASSGFSSYEQYF | TGCGCCAGCAGCGGATTCAGCTCCTACGAGCAGTACTTC
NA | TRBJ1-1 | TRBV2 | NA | CASSVPTEAFF | TGTGCCAGCAGTGTCCCCACTGAAGCTTTCTTT
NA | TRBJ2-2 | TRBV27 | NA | CASSNRDTNTGELFF | TGTGCCAGCAGTAACCGGGACACCAACACCGGGGAGCTGTTTTTT
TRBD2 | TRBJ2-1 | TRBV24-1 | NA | CATSDLTGLAGGNEQFF | TGTGCCACCAGTGATTTGACGGGGCTAGCGGGAGGCAATGAGCAGTTCTTC
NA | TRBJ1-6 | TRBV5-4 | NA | CASSPGYGNSPLHF | TGTGCCAGCAGCCCCGGGTATGGCAATTCACCCCTCCACTTT
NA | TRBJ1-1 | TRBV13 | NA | CASSLDPLFTGTGGNTEAFF | TGTGCCAGCAGCTTAGATCCCCTTTTTACAGGGACGGGAGGGAACACTGAAGCTTTCTTT
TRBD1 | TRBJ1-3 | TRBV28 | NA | CASIHRGRGTIYF | TGTGCCAGCATTCACAGGGGGCGAGGCACCATATATTTT
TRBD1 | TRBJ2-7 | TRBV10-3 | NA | CAISEPFAGTGVYEQYF | TGTGCCATCAGTGAGCCTTTTGCCGGGACAGGGGTCTACGAGCAGTACTTC
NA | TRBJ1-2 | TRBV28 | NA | CASTPWRGRDGYTF | TGTGCCAGCACCCCCTGGAGGGGTAGAGATGGCTACACCTTC
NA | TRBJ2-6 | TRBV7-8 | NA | CASSPNSGANVLTF | TGTGCCAGCAGCCCAAACTCTGGGGCCAACGTCCTGACTTTC
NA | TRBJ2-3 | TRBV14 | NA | CASSQDWGGDTDTQYF | TGTGCCAGCAGCCAAGATTGGGGTGGGGACACAGATACGCAGTATTTT
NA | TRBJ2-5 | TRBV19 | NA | CASSPTLAAETQYF | TGTGCCAGTAGTCCCACCCTAGCAGCTGAGACCCAGTACTTC
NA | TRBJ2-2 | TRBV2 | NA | CASNRNTGELFF | TGTGCCAGCAACAGGAACACCGGGGAGCTGTTTTTT
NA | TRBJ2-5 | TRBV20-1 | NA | CSAGPQETQYF | TGCAGTGCTGGACCGCAAGAGACCCAGTACTTC
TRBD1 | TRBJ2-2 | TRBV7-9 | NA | CASSHRGTNTGELFF | TGTGCCAGCAGCCACAGGGGGACTAACACCGGGGAGCTGTTTTTT
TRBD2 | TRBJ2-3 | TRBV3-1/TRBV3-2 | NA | CASSQMGGTSGRNTQYF | TGTGCCAGCAGCCAAATGGGAGGGACTAGCGGGAGGAATACGCAGTATTTT
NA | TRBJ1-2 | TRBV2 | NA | CASSDGRQNGYTF | TGTGCCAGCAGCGACGGGAGGCAGAATGGCTACACCTTC
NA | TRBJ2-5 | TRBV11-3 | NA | CASSLRGETQYF | TGTGCCAGCAGCTTAAGAGGAGAGACCCAGTACTTC
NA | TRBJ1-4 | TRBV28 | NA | CASSLGGSEKLFF | TGTGCCAGCTCCCTCGGGGGAAGTGAAAAACTGTTTTTT
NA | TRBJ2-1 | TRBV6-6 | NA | CASSKRTADHNEQFF | TGTGCCAGCAGTAAACGTACGGCGGATCACAATGAGCAGTTCTTC
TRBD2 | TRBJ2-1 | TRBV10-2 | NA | CASSVSRDPSGVQNNEQFF | TGCGCCAGCAGCGTCTCCCGAGACCCTAGCGGGGTACAAAACAATGAGCAGTTCTTC
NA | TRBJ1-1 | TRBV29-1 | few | CSVEGGFGTEAFF | TGCAGCGTTGAGGGAGGATTCGGGACTGAAGCTTTCTTT
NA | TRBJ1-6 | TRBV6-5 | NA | CASSLHRANSPLHF | TGTGCCAGCAGTCTCCACAGGGCTAATTCACCCCTCCACTTT
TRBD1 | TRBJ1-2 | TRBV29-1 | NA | CSVVGLAGQHYYGYTF | TGCAGCGTCGTAGGGCTCGCGGGACAGCATTACTATGGCTACACCTTC
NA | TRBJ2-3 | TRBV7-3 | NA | CASSLGVPDTQYF | TGTGCCAGCAGCTTAGGGGTCCCAGATACGCAGTATTTT
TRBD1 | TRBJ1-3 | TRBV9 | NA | CASSQGASAGNTIYF | TGTGCCAGCAGCCAGGGGGCCAGCGCTGGAAACACCATATATTTT
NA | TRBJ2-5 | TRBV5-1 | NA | CASSIKYPSEVETQYF | TGCGCCAGCAGTATAAAATACCCATCTGAAGTTGAGACCCAGTACTTC
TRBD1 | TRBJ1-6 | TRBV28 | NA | CASSPVGQSPLHF | TGTGCCAGCAGTCCCGTGGGACAGTCACCCCTCCACTTT
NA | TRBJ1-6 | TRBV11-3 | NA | CASSLDTFNSPLHF | TGTGCCAGCAGCTTAGATACGTTTAATTCACCCCTCCACTTT
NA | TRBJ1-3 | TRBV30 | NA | CAWNRRSSGNTIYF | TGTGCCTGGAACAGGCGGTCGAGTGGAAACACCATATATTTT